The rows below give T cell receptor beta chains drawn from one sample of a study of shared clonotypes between healthy human individuals. Some clones are missing from TCRdb's copy, which holds only in-frame ones; the method was immunoSEQ multiplex PCR. The top ten hold 0.085% to 0.11% of the sample, which has roughly 590,000 clones, around 95% seen once. The sequenced material came from naive CD8+ T cells sorted from blood. All receptors derive from a woman aged 30 to 39 in good health. CDR3s include the opening cysteine and the closing phenylalanine or tryptophan. The D gene is left open where the match is weak. A clone size is listed for some rows: how often the clone was seen (once, few, many), or a class if it is expanded.

j_call v_call clone_size d_call cdr3_nt cdr3_aa
TRBJ2-7 TRBV2 once TRBD2 TGTGCCACCACGCCGGCGGGAGTCTCCTACGAGCAGTACTTC CATTPAGVSYEQYF
TRBJ1-2 TRBV7-3 NA NA TGTGCCAGCAGCTCCCCGGGGGAAGGCTATGGCTACACCTTC CASSSPGEGYGYTF
TRBJ2-7 TRBV30 NA TRBD2 TGTGCCTGGAGTGGGACTAGCGGGATTTCCGAGCAGTACTTC CAWSGTSGISEQYF
TRBJ1-1 TRBV27 few NA TGTGCCAGCAGGAAGAACACTGAAGCTTTCTTT CASRKNTEAFF
TRBJ2-3 TRBV28 NA TRBD2 TGTGCCAGCAGTTTTCGTTTCGGACTAGCGGGAGGCCCTGGGACAGATACGCAGTATTTT CASSFRFGLAGGPGTDTQYF
TRBJ2-1 TRBV7-2 NA TRBD2 TGTGCCAGCAGCGTGACTAGCGGGAGGGCCTGGGATGAGCAGTTCTTC CASSVTSGRAWDEQFF
TRBJ2-3 TRBV5-4 NA TRBD1 TGTGCCAGCAGCACCGGACAGGGGGTCGGCACAGATACGCAGTATTTT CASSTGQGVGTDTQYF
TRBJ2-1 TRBV7-9 once NA TGTGCCAGCAGCTTAGGAAACCCGGTGTACAATGAGCAGTTCTTC CASSLGNPVYNEQFF
TRBJ1-1 TRBV27 NA TRBD1 TGTGCCAGCAGTTTGGGGACAGGGGGTAAGACTGAAGCTTTCTTT CASSLGTGGKTEAFF
TRBJ2-2 TRBV7-9 NA NA TGTGCCAGCAGCTTTGTAGGGCCGACGAACACCGGGGAGCTGTTTTTT CASSFVGPTNTGELFF
TRBJ2-3 TRBV7-2 NA TRBD2 TGTGCCAGCAGCCCAACTAGCGTGGTCACAGATACGCAGTATTTT CASSPTSVVTDTQYF
TRBJ1-1 TRBV28 once NA TGTGCCAGCACAGCGTTCACTGAAGCTTTCTTT CASTAFTEAFF
TRBJ2-7 TRBV28 NA TRBD1 TGTGCCAGCACCGAAGTCGGGACAGGGGACTCCGAGCAGTACTTC CASTEVGTGDSEQYF
TRBJ2-2 TRBV2 NA NA TGTGCCAGCACCCGTAGCACCGGGGAGCTGTTTTTT CASTRSTGELFF
TRBJ2-3 TRBV5-4 once TRBD1 TGTGCCAGCAGCTCGATGGGGACAGCGGAAGATACGCAGTATTTT CASSSMGTAEDTQYF
TRBJ2-7 TRBV4-1 NA TRBD2 TGCGCCAGCAGCCAAGATCTTGCGGGAGGGTCCGCCTACGAGCAGTACTTC CASSQDLAGGSAYEQYF
TRBJ1-5 TRBV2 NA NA TGTGCCAGCACCCAGTATAGCAATCAGCCCCAGCATTTT CASTQYSNQPQHF
TRBJ2-7 TRBV19 NA TRBD2 TGTGCCAGTAGTATAGCTAGCGGGACAACCTACGAGCAGTACTTC CASSIASGTTYEQYF
TRBJ1-1 TRBV11-2 NA NA TGTGCCAGCAGCCTACCCCTGTCCCTGAACACTGAAGCTTTCTTT CASSLPLSLNTEAFF
TRBJ2-7 TRBV28 NA NA TGTGCCAGCAGCCCAGGCCGTAGCTCCTACGAGCAGTACTTC CASSPGRSSYEQYF
TRBJ2-7 TRBV6-1 NA NA TGTGCCAGCAGTGACCCTAGTTACGAGCAGTACTTC CASSDPSYEQYF
TRBJ1-3 TRBV27 NA NA TGTGCCAGCAGACGGACAGCGAACTCTGGAAACACCATATATTTT CASRRTANSGNTIYF
TRBJ2-5 TRBV28 NA TRBD1 TGTGCCAGCAGGGCTCTTAGGGGGCGGGTGGTGGGAAAAGAGACCCAGTACTTC CASRALRGRVVGKETQYF
TRBJ1-5 TRBV7-9 NA TRBD1 TGTGCCAGCAGCTTAGGGCTTGCAGGACAGGGGGCTCTCAATCAGCCCCAGCATTTT CASSLGLAGQGALNQPQHF
TRBJ2-1 TRBV11-2 few TRBD2 TGTGCCAGCAGCCCTGGGGGGGGGCAGTTCTTC CASSPGGGQFF
TRBJ2-1 TRBV29-1 NA NA TGCAGCGTCCTCAGGGTCAATGAGCAGTTCTTC CSVLRVNEQFF
TRBJ1-5 TRBV7-2 NA NA TGTGCCAGCAGCTTATATGATGGGGACACCCGCAATCAGCCCCAGCATTTT CASSLYDGDTRNQPQHF
TRBJ2-1 TRBV29-1 NA NA TGCAGCGTTCTCGGCGATAATGAGCAGTTCTTC CSVLGDNEQFF
TRBJ1-1 TRBV10-3 NA NA TGTGCCATCAGTGCCGGTTCGGGCAGCTCCGAAGCTTTCTTT CAISAGSGSSEAFF
TRBJ1-1 TRBV10-3 once NA TGTGCCATCAGTGCCTGGAGGGGCGGGGGCACTGAAGCTTTCTTT CAISAWRGGGTEAFF
TRBJ2-1 TRBV5-1 NA NA TGCGCCAGCAGCTTCTTTCCGGGTGGGCATGAGCAGTTCTTC CASSFFPGGHEQFF
TRBJ2-7 TRBV28 NA TRBD1 TGTGCCAGCAGCGCTGGGACAGGGTCTATCTACGAGCAGTACTTC CASSAGTGSIYEQYF
TRBJ2-2 TRBV28 NA NA TGTGCCAGCAGTTTTCGTCTGGGCGGGGAGCTGTTTTTT CASSFRLGGELFF
TRBJ1-2 TRBV4-1 few TRBD1 TGCGCCAGCAGCCAAGAGACAGGGGTGAATGGCTACACCTTC CASSQETGVNGYTF
TRBJ2-7 TRBV11-1 NA TRBD2 TGTGCCAGCAGCTCCTCTAGCGGGGGAATCTCCTACGAGCAGTACTTC CASSSSSGGISYEQYF
TRBJ2-1 TRBV5-6 NA NA TGTGCCAGCAGCTTGGTTGGGGGGATAGGGCCTGGCCCCTACAATGAGCAGTTCTTC CASSLVGGIGPGPYNEQFF
TRBJ2-1 TRBV7-8 NA NA TGTGCCAGCAGCTTAGACGTCCCGTGGTCGGAGTACAATGAGCAGTTCTTC CASSLDVPWSEYNEQFF
TRBJ2-2 TRBV5-1 once NA TGCGCCAGCAGCCCTTACCAGGGCTCCGGGGAGCTGTTTTTT CASSPYQGSGELFF
TRBJ2-2 TRBV27 NA NA TGTGCCAGCAGTCCACCTCATGAGGGCAAGAACACCGGGGAGCTGTTTTTT CASSPPHEGKNTGELFF
TRBJ2-7 TRBV2 NA TRBD1 TGTGCCAGCAGTTTCACTCAGGTCCCGGGACAGGGCTACGAGCAGTACTTC CASSFTQVPGQGYEQYF
TRBJ1-1 TRBV19 NA TRBD1 TGTGCCAGTAGCGGACAGGGGGCCCCTGAAGCTTTCTTT CASSGQGAPEAFF
TRBJ2-7 TRBV27 NA NA TGTGCCAGCAGTTTTAGAGGGGCCGGAGGATACGAGCAGTACTTC CASSFRGAGGYEQYF
TRBJ2-2 TRBV9 NA TRBD2 TGTGCCAGCAGCCACCGGGCTAGCGGGAGGGCCTCTAACACCGGGGAGCTGTTTTTT CASSHRASGRASNTGELFF
TRBJ1-1 TRBV19 NA TRBD1 TGTGCCAGTAGCCGGACAGGGGCGGGGAGGACTGAAGCTTTCTTT CASSRTGAGRTEAFF
TRBJ1-2 TRBV9 NA NA TGTGCCAGCAGCGGGCAGGTTGGTGGGGGCTATGGCTACACCTTC CASSGQVGGGYGYTF
TRBJ1-5 TRBV30 NA NA TGTGCCTGGACCAGGGGCAATCAGCCCCAGCATTTT CAWTRGNQPQHF
TRBJ2-1 TRBV15 NA TRBD2 TGTGCCACCAGCAGAGAGGGTCTAGCGGGAGGGATAGACAATGAGCAGTTCTTC CATSREGLAGGIDNEQFF
TRBJ2-7 TRBV30 NA TRBD1 TGTGCCTGGGGGGACAGCGGTTTTTACGAGCAGTACTTC CAWGDSGFYEQYF
TRBJ1-4 TRBV9 NA NA TGTGCCAGCAGCGTAGGGACAGCTACTAATGAAAAACTGTTTTTT CASSVGTATNEKLFF